Listed here is a single T cell receptor (beta chain). The data were taken from a study of glioma-infiltrating T cells after dendritic cell vaccination. Assay: immunoSEQ multiplex PCR; the TCRdb copy retains only in-frame clones and omits some. This sample has 75,000 to 95,000 clones, with 80% to 90% found just once. Regarding time point: after dendritic cell vaccination, including at tumor progression/relapse. The TCR comes from a human donor with glioblastoma. Sample: blood, taken after dendritic cell vaccination.

CDR3 protein: CASSPLSVRDGYTF. In DNA form, the CDR3 reads TGTGCCAGCTCACCATTATCGGTTAGAGATGGCTACACCTTC. The genes are TRBV18 and TRBJ1-2; no clear D. Trimming cost V 2 bases and J 6 bases, with 13 bases left between them. The germline V gene has CDR1 KGHSH and CDR2 LQKENI. The CDR3 loop spans 14 amino acids.